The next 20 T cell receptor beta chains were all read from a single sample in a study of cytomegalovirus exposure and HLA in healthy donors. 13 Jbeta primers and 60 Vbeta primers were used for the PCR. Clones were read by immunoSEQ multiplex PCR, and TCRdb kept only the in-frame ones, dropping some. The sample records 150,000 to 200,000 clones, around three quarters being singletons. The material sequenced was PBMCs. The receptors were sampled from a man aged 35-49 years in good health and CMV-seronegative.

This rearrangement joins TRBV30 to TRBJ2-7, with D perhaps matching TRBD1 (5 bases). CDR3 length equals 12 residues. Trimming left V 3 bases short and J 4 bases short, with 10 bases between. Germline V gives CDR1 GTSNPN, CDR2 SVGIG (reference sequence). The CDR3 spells CAWRGRGYEQYV. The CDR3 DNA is TGTGCCTGGAGGGGAAGGGGTTACGAGCAGTACGTC.

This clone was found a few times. The CDR3 protein is CASSRPTETYEQYF. Here the CDR3 DNA reads TGTGCCAGCAGCCGCCCGACAGAGACCTACGAGCAGTACTTC. This chain links TRBV5-4 with TRBJ2-7, with TRBD1 as a possible D gene (5 bases). Trimming removed 4 bases from V and 2 bases from J, with 13 bases in between. Per the germline V gene, CDR1 is SGHNT and CDR2 is YYREEE (reference sequence). This CDR3 comprises 14 residues.

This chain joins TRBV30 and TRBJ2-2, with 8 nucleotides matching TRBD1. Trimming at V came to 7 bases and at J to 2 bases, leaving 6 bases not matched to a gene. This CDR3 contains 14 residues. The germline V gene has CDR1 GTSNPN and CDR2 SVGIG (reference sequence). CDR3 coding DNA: TGTGCCTCGGAACAGGGGGTAAACACCGGGGAGCTGTTTTTT. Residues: CASEQGVNTGELFF.

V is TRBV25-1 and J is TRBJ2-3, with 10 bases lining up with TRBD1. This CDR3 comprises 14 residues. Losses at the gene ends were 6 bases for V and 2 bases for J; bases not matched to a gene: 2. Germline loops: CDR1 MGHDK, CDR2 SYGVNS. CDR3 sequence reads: CASSGQGDTDTQYF. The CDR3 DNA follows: TGTGCCAGCAGCGGACAGGGGGACACAGATACGCAGTATTTT.

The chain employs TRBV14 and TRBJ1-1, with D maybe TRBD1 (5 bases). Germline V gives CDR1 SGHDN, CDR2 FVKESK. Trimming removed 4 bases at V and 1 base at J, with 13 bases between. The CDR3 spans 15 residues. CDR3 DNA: TGTGCCAGCAGCCCTCTGGGGCGATCGAACACTGAAGCTTTCTTT. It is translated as CASSPLGRSNTEAFF.

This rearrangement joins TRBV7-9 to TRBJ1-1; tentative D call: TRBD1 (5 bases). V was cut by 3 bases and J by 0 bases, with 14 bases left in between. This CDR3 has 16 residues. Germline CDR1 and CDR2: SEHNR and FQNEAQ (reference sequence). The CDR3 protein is CASSLDQTVLNTEAFF. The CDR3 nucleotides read TGTGCCAGCAGCTTGGACCAGACAGTCCTGAACACTGAAGCTTTCTTT. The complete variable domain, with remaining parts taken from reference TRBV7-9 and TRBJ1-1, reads DTGVSQNPRHKITKRGQNVTFRCDPISEHNRLYWYRQTLGQGPEFLTYFQNEAQLEKSRLLSDRFSAERPKGSFSTLEIQRTEQGDSAMYLCASSLDQTVLNTEAFFGQGTRLTVV.

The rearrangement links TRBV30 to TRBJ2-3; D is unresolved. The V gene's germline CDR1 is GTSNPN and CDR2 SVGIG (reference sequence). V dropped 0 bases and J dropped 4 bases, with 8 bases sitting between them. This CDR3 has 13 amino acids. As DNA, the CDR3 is TGTGCCTGGAGTGTACTCTACCCAGATACGCAGTATTTT. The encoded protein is CAWSVLYPDTQYF.

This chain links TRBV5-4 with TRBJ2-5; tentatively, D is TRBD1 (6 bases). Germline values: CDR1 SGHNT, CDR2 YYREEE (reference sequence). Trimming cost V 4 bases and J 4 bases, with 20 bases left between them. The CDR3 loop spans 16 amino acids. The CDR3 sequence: CASSRDNTPGPETQYF. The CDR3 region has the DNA TGTGCCAGCAGCCGGGACAACACGCCAGGTCCAGAGACCCAGTACTTC.

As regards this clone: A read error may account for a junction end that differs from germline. CDR3 in amino acids: CVSSETASGRGQFF. The DNA of the CDR3 is TGTGTCAGCAGCGAAACGGCTAGCGGCCGGGGGCAGTTCTTC. The genes are TRBV7-3 and TRBJ2-1; 7 positions match TRBD2. The CDR3 has 14 residues. Germline V lookup: CDR1 SGHTA, CDR2 FQGTGA.

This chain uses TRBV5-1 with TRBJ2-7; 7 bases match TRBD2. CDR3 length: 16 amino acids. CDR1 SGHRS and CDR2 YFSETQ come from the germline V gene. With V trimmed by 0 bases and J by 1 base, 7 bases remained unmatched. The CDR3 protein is CASSLGGASGSYEQYV. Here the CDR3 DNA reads TGCGCCAGCAGCTTGGGTGGGGCTAGCGGTTCCTACGAGCAGTACGTC.

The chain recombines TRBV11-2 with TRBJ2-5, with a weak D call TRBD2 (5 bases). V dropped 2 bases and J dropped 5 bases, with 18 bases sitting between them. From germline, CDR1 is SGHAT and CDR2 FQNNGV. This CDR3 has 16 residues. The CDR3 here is CASSLISLEARETQYF. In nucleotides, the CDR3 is TGTGCCAGCAGCTTAATTTCCCTGGAGGCTCGGGAGACCCAGTACTTC.

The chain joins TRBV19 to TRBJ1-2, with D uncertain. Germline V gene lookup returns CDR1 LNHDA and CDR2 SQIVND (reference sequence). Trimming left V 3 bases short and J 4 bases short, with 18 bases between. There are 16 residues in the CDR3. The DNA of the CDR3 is TGTGCCAGTAGTATTGTAGTGACGGCTAGCAGCTATGGCTACACCTTC. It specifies CASSIVVTASSYGYTF.

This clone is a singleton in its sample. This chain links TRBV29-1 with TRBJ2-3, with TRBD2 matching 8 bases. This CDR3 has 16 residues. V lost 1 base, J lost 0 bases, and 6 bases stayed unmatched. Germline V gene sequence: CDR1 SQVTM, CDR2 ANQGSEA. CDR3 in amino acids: CSVEGVIAGSTDTQYF. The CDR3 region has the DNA TGCAGCGTTGAAGGTGTTATAGCGGGAAGCACAGATACGCAGTATTTT.

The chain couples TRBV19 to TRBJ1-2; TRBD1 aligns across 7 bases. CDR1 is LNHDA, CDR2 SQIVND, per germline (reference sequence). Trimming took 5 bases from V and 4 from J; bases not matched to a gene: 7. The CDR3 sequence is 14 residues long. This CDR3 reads CASSPGTVVYGYTF. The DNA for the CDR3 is TGTGCCAGTAGTCCCGGGACAGTAGTCTATGGCTACACCTTC.

In DNA form, the CDR3 reads TGTGCCAGCAGTAACGTAAGGGGGCCATTTCTCGAGCAGTACTTC. This codes for CASSNVRGPFLEQYF. The V call is TRBV27, the J call TRBJ2-7; 7 nucleotides match TRBD1. V was clipped by 5 bases and J by 6 bases; unmatched bases: 13. Germline V CDR1 and CDR2: MNHEY, SMNVEV (reference sequence). The CDR3 extends over 15 amino acids.

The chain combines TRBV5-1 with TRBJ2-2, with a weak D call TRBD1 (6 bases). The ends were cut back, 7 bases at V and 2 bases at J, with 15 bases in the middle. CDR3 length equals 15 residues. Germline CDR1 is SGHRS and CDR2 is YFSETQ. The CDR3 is CASRREGDNTGELFF. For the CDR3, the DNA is TGCGCCAGCCGAAGAGAGGGGGATAACACCGGGGAGCTGTTTTTT.

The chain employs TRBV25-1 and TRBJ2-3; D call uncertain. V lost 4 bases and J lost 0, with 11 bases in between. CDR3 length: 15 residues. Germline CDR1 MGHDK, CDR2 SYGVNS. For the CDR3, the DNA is TGTGCCAGCAGTGTGGGCCGCACTAGCACAGATACGCAGTATTTT. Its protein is CASSVGRTSTDTQYF.

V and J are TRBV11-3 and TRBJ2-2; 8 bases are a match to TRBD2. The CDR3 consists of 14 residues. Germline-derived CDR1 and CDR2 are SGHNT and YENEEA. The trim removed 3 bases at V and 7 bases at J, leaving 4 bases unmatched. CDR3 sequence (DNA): TGTGCCAGCAGCTTCGGGGGGGAGTTCGGGGAGCTGTTTTTT. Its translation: CASSFGGEFGELFF.

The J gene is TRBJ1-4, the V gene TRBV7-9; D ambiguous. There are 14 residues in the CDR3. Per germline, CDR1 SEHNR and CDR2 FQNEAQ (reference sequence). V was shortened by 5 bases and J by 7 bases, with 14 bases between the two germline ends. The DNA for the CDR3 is TGTGCCAGCAGCAATAGGGAGGCGGGTGAAAAACTGTTTTTT. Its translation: CASSNREAGEKLFF.

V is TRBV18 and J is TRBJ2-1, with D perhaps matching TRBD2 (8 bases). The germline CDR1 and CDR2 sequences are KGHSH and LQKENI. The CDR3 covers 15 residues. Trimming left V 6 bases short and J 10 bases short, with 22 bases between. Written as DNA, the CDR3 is TGTGCCAGCTCTCCGGCTGGTAGCGGGACAGACGAGCAGTTCTTC. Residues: CASSPAGSGTDEQFF.